These T cell receptor beta chains were read from a single sample in a study of blood T cells in healthy people across ages. TCRdb reprocessed the 5' RACE reads via MiXCR and lists one record per CDR3 protein. The data hold approximately 850,000 distinct CDR3 sequences, with about three fifths observed a single time. The sequenced material came from blood. Receptors were obtained from a man younger than 45 in good health. CDR3s include the opening cysteine and the closing phenylalanine or tryptophan. The D gene is left open where the match is weak. Clone size is shown for a subset of rows, as once, few, many or a class of expanded clone.

j_call: TRBJ2-5; d_call: -; v_call: TRBV25-1; clone_size: few; cdr3_aa: CASSEVRQLEQYF; cdr3_nt: TGTGCCAGCAGTGAAGTGAGGCAGCTAGAGCAGTACTTC
j_call: TRBJ1-1; d_call: -; v_call: TRBV12-3/TRBV12-4; clone_size: -; cdr3_aa: CASLRGEAEAFF; cdr3_nt: TGTGCCAGCCTGAGGGGAGAGGCTGAAGCTTTCTTT
j_call: TRBJ2-7; d_call: TRBD1; v_call: TRBV5-1; clone_size: -; cdr3_aa: CASSLSTGGNYEQYF; cdr3_nt: TGCGCCAGCAGCTTAAGTACAGGGGGAAACTACGAGCAGTACTTC
j_call: TRBJ2-5; d_call: TRBD2; v_call: TRBV4-3; clone_size: few; cdr3_aa: CASSHELAGVDETQYF; cdr3_nt: TGCGCCAGCAGCCACGAACTAGCGGGCGTCGATGAGACCCAGTACTTC
j_call: TRBJ1-1; d_call: -; v_call: TRBV27; clone_size: few; cdr3_aa: CASSPQGKNTEAFF; cdr3_nt: TGTGCCAGCAGTCCGCAGGGTAAGAACACTGAAGCTTTCTTT
j_call: TRBJ2-7; d_call: -; v_call: TRBV20-1; clone_size: -; cdr3_aa: CSAQEGRAPYEQYF; cdr3_nt: TGCAGTGCCCAGGAAGGGCGGGCCCCCTACGAGCAGTACTTC
j_call: TRBJ1-6; d_call: -; v_call: TRBV6-6; clone_size: few; cdr3_aa: CASSLRTGSEGSPLHF; cdr3_nt: TGTGCCAGCAGTCTCCGGACCGGTTCCGAAGGTTCACCCCTCCACTTT
j_call: TRBJ2-7; d_call: -; v_call: TRBV5-1; clone_size: -; cdr3_aa: CASSLTFGGQGYEQCF; cdr3_nt: TGCGCCAGCAGCTTGACCTTCGGGGGTCAGGGCTACGAGCAGTGCTTC
j_call: TRBJ2-1; d_call: -; v_call: TRBV7-2; clone_size: -; cdr3_aa: CATQYTMTGKFF; cdr3_nt: TGTGCCACCCAATATACAATGACGGGGAAGTTCTTC
j_call: TRBJ1-1; d_call: -; v_call: TRBV7-9; clone_size: -; cdr3_aa: CASSRVQGSTEAFF; cdr3_nt: TGTGCCAGCAGCCGCGTACAGGGAAGCACTGAAGCTTTCTTT
j_call: TRBJ2-7; d_call: TRBD1; v_call: TRBV10-3; clone_size: -; cdr3_aa: CAISGGPGQASDEQYF; cdr3_nt: TGTGCCATCAGTGGAGGGCCGGGACAGGCGTCAGACGAGCAGTACTTC
j_call: TRBJ2-3; d_call: TRBD2; v_call: TRBV2; clone_size: -; cdr3_aa: CASSSEAGADTQYF; cdr3_nt: TGTGCCAGCAGTTCCGAGGCGGGGGCAGATACGCAGTATTTT
j_call: TRBJ2-3; d_call: TRBD2; v_call: TRBV20-1; clone_size: -; cdr3_aa: CSAREPSGDRTDTQYF; cdr3_nt: TGCAGTGCTAGAGAGCCTAGCGGGGATCGTACAGATACGCAGTATTTT
j_call: TRBJ2-7; d_call: -; v_call: TRBV2; clone_size: -; cdr3_aa: CASSEAGWCYEQYF; cdr3_nt: TGTGCCAGCAGTGAAGCAGGGTGGTGCTACGAGCAGTACTTC
j_call: TRBJ2-3; d_call: -; v_call: TRBV11-1; clone_size: -; cdr3_aa: CASSPPSGENTDTQYF; cdr3_nt: TGTGCCAGCAGCCCTCCGTCGGGGGAAAACACAGATACGCAGTATTTT
j_call: TRBJ2-1; d_call: TRBD2; v_call: TRBV6-2/TRBV6-3; clone_size: -; cdr3_aa: CASSQLTSGAYNEQFF; cdr3_nt: TGTGCCAGCAGTCAACTAACTAGCGGAGCCTACAATGAGCAGTTCTTC
j_call: TRBJ2-3; d_call: -; v_call: TRBV28; clone_size: -; cdr3_aa: CASSLADRFTDTQYF; cdr3_nt: TGTGCCAGCAGTTTAGCCGACAGATTCACAGATACGCAGTATTTT
j_call: TRBJ1-1; d_call: TRBD1; v_call: TRBV12-5; clone_size: -; cdr3_aa: CASGLNRGGTGGSTSEAFF; cdr3_nt: TGTGCTAGTGGTTTGAACCGAGGCGGGACAGGGGGTTCTACTTCTGAAGCTTTCTTT
j_call: TRBJ2-7; d_call: TRBD2; v_call: TRBV20-1; clone_size: -; cdr3_aa: CSATPRSGGMYEQYF; cdr3_nt: TGCAGTGCAACACCGAGGAGCGGGGGAATGTACGAGCAGTACTTC
j_call: TRBJ2-1; d_call: -; v_call: TRBV18; clone_size: -; cdr3_aa: CASSPPASGLYNEQFF; cdr3_nt: TGTGCCAGCTCACCACCCGCCAGCGGACTATACAATGAGCAGTTCTTC
j_call: TRBJ2-1; d_call: -; v_call: TRBV25-1; clone_size: -; cdr3_aa: CASSETSGGNEQFF; cdr3_nt: TGTGCCAGCAGTGAAACTAGTGGGGGTAATGAGCAGTTCTTC
j_call: TRBJ2-1; d_call: TRBD2; v_call: TRBV20-1; clone_size: -; cdr3_aa: CSAVVLAGKSNEQFF; cdr3_nt: TGCAGTGCTGTGGTCCTAGCGGGGAAATCCAATGAGCAGTTCTTC
j_call: TRBJ2-7; d_call: -; v_call: TRBV4-3; clone_size: once; cdr3_aa: CASSQELLSYEQYF; cdr3_nt: TGCGCCAGCAGCCAAGAGTTGTTGAGTTACGAGCAGTACTTC
j_call: TRBJ2-7; d_call: -; v_call: TRBV20-1; clone_size: -; cdr3_aa: CSALLTFEQYF; cdr3_nt: TGCAGTGCTCTCTTGACCTTCGAGCAGTACTTC
j_call: TRBJ2-1; d_call: TRBD2; v_call: TRBV6-4; clone_size: -; cdr3_aa: CASSDPSSGEGEQFF; cdr3_nt: TGTGCCAGCAGTGACCCTTCCAGCGGGGAAGGTGAGCAGTTCTTC
j_call: TRBJ2-3; d_call: -; v_call: TRBV7-2; clone_size: -; cdr3_aa: CASSLVRDFADTQYF; cdr3_nt: TGTGCCAGCAGCTTAGTGCGGGATTTTGCAGATACGCAGTATTTT
j_call: TRBJ2-6; d_call: TRBD1; v_call: TRBV7-2; clone_size: few; cdr3_aa: CASSLSGTGDSGANVLTF; cdr3_nt: TGTGCCAGCAGCCTGTCCGGGACAGGGGATAGCGGGGCCAACGTCCTGACTTTC
j_call: TRBJ1-2; d_call: -; v_call: TRBV20-1; clone_size: few; cdr3_aa: CSAPDSRYTF; cdr3_nt: TGCAGTGCCCCGGACAGCCGCTACACCTTC
j_call: TRBJ2-7; d_call: TRBD2; v_call: TRBV10-3; clone_size: -; cdr3_aa: CAISESGGLGYEQYF; cdr3_nt: TGTGCCATCAGTGAGTCGGGAGGGTTGGGTTACGAGCAGTACTTC
j_call: TRBJ2-7; d_call: -; v_call: TRBV15; clone_size: few; cdr3_aa: CATSQPQVRDEQYF; cdr3_nt: TGTGCCACCAGCCAACCTCAGGTCCGGGACGAGCAGTACTTC
j_call: TRBJ2-7; d_call: TRBD1; v_call: TRBV29-1; clone_size: few; cdr3_aa: CSVTYRATGTVTYEQYF; cdr3_nt: TGCAGCGTTACATATAGAGCAACCGGGACAGTGACCTACGAGCAGTACTTC
j_call: TRBJ2-7; d_call: TRBD1; v_call: TRBV10-3; clone_size: few; cdr3_aa: CAISGGGQGGYEQYF; cdr3_nt: TGTGCCATCAGTGGAGGAGGACAGGGGGGCTACGAGCAGTACTTC
j_call: TRBJ2-7; d_call: -; v_call: TRBV5-1; clone_size: -; cdr3_aa: CASSLGQVAYEQYF; cdr3_nt: TGCGCCAGCAGCTTGGGACAGGTGGCCTACGAGCAGTACTTC
j_call: TRBJ1-4; d_call: -; v_call: TRBV7-6; clone_size: few; cdr3_aa: CASSFGGATNEKLFF; cdr3_nt: TGTGCCAGCAGCTTTGGTGGCGCAACTAATGAAAAACTGTTTTTT
j_call: TRBJ2-1; d_call: -; v_call: TRBV19; clone_size: -; cdr3_aa: CASSLSRPDNEQFF; cdr3_nt: TGTGCCAGTAGTCTGTCACGGCCAGACAATGAGCAGTTCTTC
j_call: TRBJ2-1; d_call: TRBD2; v_call: TRBV9; clone_size: -; cdr3_aa: CASSVDGGGEQFF; cdr3_nt: TGTGCCAGCAGCGTAGATGGGGGAGGGGAGCAGTTCTTC
j_call: TRBJ2-1; d_call: -; v_call: TRBV29-1; clone_size: -; cdr3_aa: CSGGLAKYNEQFF; cdr3_nt: TGCAGCGGGGGGTTAGCTAAGTACAATGAGCAGTTCTTC
j_call: TRBJ2-3; d_call: -; v_call: TRBV2; clone_size: -; cdr3_aa: CASSASAPRSDTQYF; cdr3_nt: TGTGCCAGCAGCGCTAGCGCGCCAAGATCAGATACGCAGTATTTT
j_call: TRBJ2-3; d_call: -; v_call: TRBV12-3/TRBV12-4; clone_size: -; cdr3_aa: CASGRLADTQYF; cdr3_nt: TGTGCCAGCGGGAGACTGGCAGATACGCAGTATTTT
j_call: TRBJ2-3; d_call: TRBD2; v_call: TRBV5-1; clone_size: -; cdr3_aa: CASSASLAVNTDTQYF; cdr3_nt: TGCGCCAGCAGCGCCTCACTAGCGGTCAACACAGATACGCAGTATTTT
j_call: TRBJ2-3; d_call: TRBD2; v_call: TRBV20-1; clone_size: -; cdr3_aa: CSLTGLEMTDTQYF; cdr3_nt: TGCAGTCTAACGGGACTAGAGATGACAGATACGCAGTATTTT
j_call: TRBJ2-1; d_call: TRBD2; v_call: TRBV7-6; clone_size: -; cdr3_aa: CASSPGTSGTYNEQIF; cdr3_nt: TGTGCCAGCAGCCCCGGGACTAGCGGTACCTACAATGAGCAGATCTTC
j_call: TRBJ2-5; d_call: TRBD2; v_call: TRBV6-2/TRBV6-3; clone_size: -; cdr3_aa: CASSYTGIRLLFAGGPREQYF; cdr3_nt: TGTGCCAGCAGTTACACAGGGATACGGCTTCTTTTCGCGGGAGGGCCGCGGGAGCAGTACTTC
j_call: TRBJ2-5; d_call: -; v_call: TRBV6-2/TRBV6-3; clone_size: -; cdr3_aa: CASSLNPIGTGLKETQYF; cdr3_nt: TGTGCCAGCAGTTTAAACCCCATTGGCACAGGGCTGAAAGAGACCCAGTACTTC
j_call: TRBJ2-7; d_call: -; v_call: TRBV6-2/TRBV6-3; clone_size: -; cdr3_aa: CASSYSRQGGYEQYF; cdr3_nt: TGTGCCAGCAGTTACTCCCGACAGGGAGGGTACGAGCAGTACTTC
j_call: TRBJ2-1; d_call: -; v_call: TRBV20-1; clone_size: -; cdr3_aa: CSAAPPGADNEQFF; cdr3_nt: TGCAGTGCCGCGCCCCCAGGGGCGGACAATGAGCAGTTCTTC
j_call: TRBJ1-5; d_call: TRBD1; v_call: TRBV25-1; clone_size: -; cdr3_aa: CASSVLITGDSNQPQHF; cdr3_nt: TGTGCCAGCAGCGTTTTGATCACAGGGGATAGCAATCAGCCCCAGCATTTT
j_call: TRBJ2-3; d_call: -; v_call: TRBV25-1; clone_size: -; cdr3_aa: CASSGGLGGFQYF; cdr3_nt: TGTGCCAGCAGTGGGGGCCTAGGGGGGTTCCAGTATTTT
j_call: TRBJ1-2; d_call: -; v_call: TRBV30; clone_size: -; cdr3_aa: CAWAPGARGHTF; cdr3_nt: -
j_call: TRBJ2-7; d_call: TRBD1; v_call: TRBV28; clone_size: -; cdr3_aa: CASSSNHWDREHEQYF; cdr3_nt: TGTGCCAGCAGTTCCAACCACTGGGACAGGGAGCACGAGCAGTACTTC
j_call: TRBJ1-4; d_call: -; v_call: TRBV7-2; clone_size: -; cdr3_aa: CASSTSRGYNEKLFF; cdr3_nt: TGTGCCAGCAGCACCAGCCGGGGCTATAATGAAAAACTGTTTTTT
j_call: TRBJ2-1; d_call: TRBD2; v_call: TRBV24-1; clone_size: -; cdr3_aa: CATRTSGSSEQFF; cdr3_nt: TGTGCCACCAGGACTAGCGGGAGTAGTGAGCAGTTCTTC
j_call: TRBJ2-7; d_call: -; v_call: TRBV14; clone_size: few; cdr3_aa: CASSQALAGVSYEQYF; cdr3_nt: TGTGCCAGCAGCCAAGCTTTGGCAGGGGTTTCCTACGAGCAGTACTTC
j_call: TRBJ1-6; d_call: -; v_call: TRBV20-1; clone_size: few; cdr3_aa: CSARDLLAGDFNSPLHF; cdr3_nt: TGCAGTGCTAGAGATCTTTTAGCAGGGGACTTTAATTCACCCCTCCACTTT
j_call: TRBJ2-7; d_call: -; v_call: TRBV6-5; clone_size: -; cdr3_aa: CASSYRVGPVYEQYF; cdr3_nt: TGTGCCAGCAGTTACCGCGTGGGACCGGTCTACGAGCAGTACTTC
j_call: TRBJ1-2; d_call: -; v_call: TRBV2; clone_size: -; cdr3_aa: CASSRDGEYGYTF; cdr3_nt: TGTGCCAGCAGTCGGGACGGAGAGTATGGCTACACCTTC
j_call: TRBJ2-1; d_call: -; v_call: TRBV9; clone_size: -; cdr3_aa: CASSVRRAMDEQFF; cdr3_nt: TGTGCCAGCAGCGTTCGCCGGGCTATGGATGAGCAGTTCTTC
j_call: TRBJ2-1; d_call: -; v_call: TRBV20-1; clone_size: -; cdr3_aa: CSAPSFSYNEQFF; cdr3_nt: TGCAGTGCCCCGAGCTTTTCCTACAATGAGCAGTTCTTC
j_call: TRBJ1-2; d_call: -; v_call: TRBV12-3/TRBV12-4; clone_size: few; cdr3_aa: CASSPRVQSYGYTF; cdr3_nt: TGTGCCAGCAGCCCCAGGGTCCAGTCCTATGGCTACACCTTC